Listed below are T cell receptor beta chains from one sample, sequenced in a study of blood T cell repertoires in COVID-19. Generated by immunoSEQ multiplex PCR, the TCRdb table keeps only in-frame clones and is missing some. The sample lists more than 350,000 clones; about 87% were seen once. The sequenced material came from peripheral blood. All receptors derive from a woman aged 25 to 39 with COVID-19, enrolled during active disease. Each CDR3 is given with its conserved first and last residue. Each record gives: J gene, clone size, V gene, D gene, CDR3 protein, CDR3 DNA. D genes are given only for firm matches. The listing skips clone size in some rows; elsewhere it reads once, few, many or a size class.

>TRBJ2-7|-|TRBV4-1|TRBD1
CASSLRDRGDEQYF
TGCGCCAGCAGCCTCCGGGACAGGGGTGACGAGCAGTACTTC
>TRBJ2-7|-|TRBV28|TRBD2
CASSPLAGASEQYF
TGTGCCAGCAGTCCTCTAGCGGGAGCGAGCGAGCAGTACTTC
>TRBJ2-3|-|TRBV10-3|TRBD1
CAISAFRDRGADTQYF
TGTGCCATCAGTGCTTTCCGGGACAGGGGGGCAGATACGCAGTATTTT
>TRBJ1-2|-|TRBV6-5|-
CASRDLGSGYTF
TGTGCCAGCAGAGATTTAGGGAGCGGCTACACCTTC
>TRBJ2-1|once|TRBV18|TRBD2
CASSPLAGGGSYNEQFF
TGTGCCAGCTCGCCGCTAGCGGGAGGGGGCTCCTACAATGAGCAGTTCTTC
>TRBJ2-7|-|TRBV13|TRBD1
CASSAADRVKGEQYF
TGTGCCAGCAGCGCGGCGGACAGGGTAAAAGGCGAGCAGTACTTC
>TRBJ2-5|-|TRBV2|TRBD2
CASSGLAGEETQYF
TGTGCCAGCAGTGGATTAGCGGGAGAAGAGACCCAGTACTTC
>TRBJ1-5|few|TRBV10-3|-
CAISELNPNRGPQHF
TGTGCCATCAGTGAGCTCAACCCTAACCGTGGGCCCCAGCATTTT
>TRBJ2-1|once|TRBV7-7|-
CASSSRDSRAYNEQFF
TGTGCTAGCAGCTCCCGGGATTCAAGGGCCTACAATGAGCAGTTCTTC
>TRBJ1-4|-|TRBV19|TRBD1
CASSRDRGPATNEKLFF
TGTGCCAGTAGTAGGGACAGGGGCCCTGCAACTAATGAAAAACTGTTTTTT
>TRBJ2-1|few|TRBV6-1|-
CASSEGGGDYNEQFF
TGTGCCAGCAGTGAAGGGGGCGGAGATTACAATGAGCAGTTCTTC
>TRBJ1-1|-|TRBV10-3|-
CAISDGNTEAFF
TGTGCCATCAGTGACGGGAACACTGAAGCTTTCTTT
>TRBJ2-3|-|TRBV7-9|TRBD1
CASSSQGSTDTQYF
TGTGCCAGCAGCTCACAGGGGTCCACAGATACGCAGTATTTT
>TRBJ2-2|-|TRBV3-1/TRBV3-2|TRBD1
CASSQPTGIPGELFF
TGTGCCAGCAGCCAACCGACAGGGATCCCCGGGGAGCTGTTTTTT
>TRBJ1-2|once|TRBV9|-
CASSVAEGRGPSNGYTF
TGTGCCAGCAGCGTAGCGGAGGGAAGGGGCCCTTCAAATGGCTACACCTTC
>TRBJ2-1|-|TRBV19|TRBD1
CASSSQQGAIYNEQFF
TGTGCCAGTAGTAGCCAACAGGGGGCGATCTACAATGAGCAGTTCTTC
>TRBJ2-1|-|TRBV11-2|-
CASSLGSPGNEQFF
TGTGCCAGCAGCTTAGGGTCCCCAGGAAATGAGCAGTTCTTC
>TRBJ2-3|-|TRBV20-1|TRBD2
CSASDSGQTWEDTQYF
TGCAGTGCTAGTGATAGCGGGCAAACCTGGGAGGATACGCAGTATTTT
>TRBJ2-3|-|TRBV12-3/TRBV12-4|TRBD2
CASAGRADTQYF
TGTGCCAGCGCGGGGAGGGCAGATACGCAGTATTTT
>TRBJ2-2|-|TRBV11-3|TRBD1
CASSLQGAGTGELFF
TGTGCCAGCAGCTTACAGGGGGCGGGCACCGGGGAGCTGTTTTTT
>TRBJ2-1|-|TRBV11-2|TRBD2
CASSLTSGFYNEQFF
TGTGCCAGCAGCCTGACTAGCGGGTTCTACAATGAGCAGTTCTTC
>TRBJ2-5|-|TRBV5-1|TRBD1
CASSLDQGAKETQYF
TGCGCCAGCAGCTTGGACCAGGGGGCAAAAGAGACCCAGTACTTC
>TRBJ2-1|-|TRBV2|TRBD1
CASRGQSSYNEQFF
TGTGCCAGCAGGGGACAGAGCTCCTACAATGAGCAGTTCTTC
>TRBJ1-5|few|TRBV28|-
CASSLRAGMGQPQHF
TGTGCCAGCAGTTTAAGGGCAGGGATGGGTCAGCCCCAGCATTTT
>TRBJ2-2|-|TRBV14|TRBD1
CASSQQIPGTGGIGELFF
TGTGCCAGCAGCCAACAAATCCCCGGGACAGGAGGGATCGGGGAGCTGTTTTTT
>TRBJ1-5|few|TRBV27|-
CASSLKGVGNQPQHF
TGTGCCAGCAGTTTAAAGGGGGTTGGCAATCAGCCCCAGCATTTT
>TRBJ1-6|-|TRBV18|-
CASSPRWSTDSSYNSPLHF
TGTGCCAGCTCACCAAGGTGGTCGACAGATTCCTCCTATAATTCACCCCTCCACTTT
>TRBJ2-5|-|TRBV9|TRBD1
CASSRTGQETQYF
TGTGCCAGCAGCCGGACAGGACAAGAGACCCAGTACTTC
>TRBJ2-7|-|TRBV20-1|-
CSASWRDPGIYEQYF
TGCAGTGCTAGTTGGAGAGATCCAGGGATTTACGAGCAGTACTTC
>TRBJ2-7|-|TRBV7-8|TRBD1
CASSYRGENRYEQYF
TGTGCCAGCAGCTACAGGGGGGAGAATAGGTACGAGCAGTACTTC
>TRBJ1-2|-|TRBV5-1|-
CASSEQPYGYTF
TGCGCCAGCAGCGAACAGCCCTATGGCTACACCTTC
>TRBJ2-1|-|TRBV28|TRBD2
CASSFLPGGRSYNEQFF
TGTGCCAGCAGTTTCCTCCCCGGCGGGAGGTCCTACAATGAGCAGTTCTTC
>TRBJ1-4|-|TRBV18|-
CASSTGQDEKLFF
TGTGCCAGTTCGACAGGCCAAGATGAAAAACTGTTTTTT
>TRBJ1-4|-|TRBV21-1|-
CASSTSRGEGGEKLFF
TGTGCCAGCAGCACCTCCCGGGGGGAGGGCGGGGAAAAACTGTTTTTT
>TRBJ2-3|-|TRBV20-1|-
CSATLLDTQYF
TGCAGTGCGACTCTTCTCGATACGCAGTATTTT
>TRBJ1-1|-|TRBV9|TRBD1
CASSPRQGGTEAFF
TGTGCCAGCAGCCCCCGACAGGGTGGTACTGAAGCTTTCTTT
>TRBJ2-1|-|TRBV10-3|TRBD1
CATTTGTGDSNEQFF
TGTGCCACTACTACCGGGACAGGGGATTCTAATGAGCAGTTCTTC
>TRBJ1-5|-|TRBV28|-
CASSNPWQNQPQHF
TGTGCCAGCAGCAACCCCTGGCAAAACCAGCCCCAGCATTTT
>TRBJ2-3|-|TRBV7-7|-
CASSPQLTDTQYF
TGTGCTAGCAGCCCCCAATTGACAGATACGCAGTATTTT
>TRBJ1-2|-|TRBV5-8|-
CASSLVFRGYGYTF
TGTGCCAGCAGCTTGGTTTTCAGGGGCTATGGCTACACCTTC
>TRBJ2-6|once|TRBV2|-
CASSEGVLGANVLTF
TGTGCCAGCAGTGAAGGAGTACTTGGGGCCAACGTCCTGACTTTC
>TRBJ2-3|-|TRBV7-9|-
CASSSDRSTDTQYF
TGTGCCAGCAGCTCCGACAGAAGCACAGATACGCAGTATTTT
>TRBJ1-6|-|TRBV7-3|-
CASSLGGEEGSPLHF
TGTGCCAGCAGCTTAGGAGGGGAAGAAGGTTCACCCCTCCACTTT
>TRBJ2-7|once|TRBV7-8|TRBD1
CASSLGQGEVDEQYF
TGTGCCAGCAGCTTAGGACAGGGGGAAGTGGACGAGCAGTACTTC
>TRBJ2-5|-|TRBV7-2|-
CASSSLGNGRETQYF
TGTGCCAGCAGCTCGTTGGGTAACGGGAGAGAGACCCAGTACTTC
>TRBJ2-7|-|TRBV19|TRBD1
CASRGDSYEQYF
TGTGCCAGTAGAGGGGACAGCTACGAGCAGTACTTC
>TRBJ1-4|-|TRBV10-2|TRBD1
CASSERQGNEKLFF
TGCGCCAGCAGTGAAAGACAGGGGAATGAAAAACTGTTTTTT
>TRBJ1-5|-|TRBV21-1|-
CASSKERGRGNQPQHF
TGTGCCAGCAGCAAAGAAAGGGGAAGGGGCAATCAGCCCCAGCATTTT
>TRBJ2-7|-|TRBV5-6|-
CASSLDWAGPIYEQYF
TGTGCCAGCAGCTTGGATTGGGCAGGTCCCATCTACGAGCAGTACTTC
>TRBJ2-2|-|TRBV7-2|TRBD2
CASSSAWGREGRGTGELFF
TGTGCCAGCAGCTCCGCCTGGGGGCGGGAGGGCCGCGGCACCGGGGAGCTGTTTTTT